Following are 22 T cell receptor beta chains from one sample sequenced in a study of CD4+ T cells in melanoma. Only in-frame clones appear in the TCRdb table, and some are missing; sequencing was by immunoSEQ multiplex PCR. The data show 40,000 to 50,000 clones, 89% seen once. Sequencing was performed on peripheral blood. Receptors were obtained from a human donor with melanoma.

The genes are TRBV10-3 and TRBJ2-5, with TRBD2 matching 10 bases. CDR1 is ENHRY and CDR2 is SYGVKD in the germline V gene. The ends lost 2 bases at V and 3 bases at J; junction bases unmatched: 6. The CDR3 contains 16 residues. This chain's CDR3 is CAISEPSGGKEETQYF. The CDR3 region has the DNA TGTGCCATCAGTGAGCCTAGCGGGGGTAAAGAAGAGACCCAGTACTTC.

V and J are TRBV9 and TRBJ2-7, with 8 positions matching TRBD1. The germline V gene has CDR1 SGDLS and CDR2 YYNGEE. The CDR3 has 15 amino acids. The trim removed 0 bases at V and 2 bases at J, leaving 4 bases unmatched. CDR3 in amino acids: CASSVGGQGTYEQYF. The CDR3, as DNA: TGTGCCAGCAGCGTAGGAGGACAGGGAACCTACGAGCAGTACTTC.

The chain recombines TRBV18 with TRBJ1-5; perhaps TRBD1 as D (6 bases). The CDR3 has 13 amino acids. Trimming took 5 bases from V and 7 from J, leaving 12 bases between them. Germline CDR1 KGHSH, CDR2 LQKENI. CDR3 in amino acids: CASSTGLRQPQHF. The CDR3, as DNA: TGTGCCAGCTCAACAGGGTTAAGACAGCCCCAGCATTTT.

The genes are TRBV5-6 and TRBJ2-5; D gene unclear. The J call is doubtful: the DNA matches TRBJ2-7 better. Germline-derived CDR1 and CDR2 are SGHDT and YYEEEE. This CDR3 is built from 15 residues. CDR3 residues: CASSPQPPGYYEQYF. The CDR3 coding sequence is TGTGCCAGCAGCCCCCAACCACCAGGATACTACGAGCAGTACTTC.

The rearrangement uses TRBV6-5 and TRBJ2-7, with 8 bases aligning to TRBD1. This CDR3 is 14 amino acids long. CDR1 and CDR2 from the germline V gene are MNHEY and SVGAGI. J gave up 1 base and V 4 bases, and 3 bases lay outside the gene matches. Written as DNA, the CDR3 is TGTGCCAGCAGTTCGACAGGGGTTTCCTACGAGCAGTACTTC. This sequence encodes CASSSTGVSYEQYF.

The chain is built from TRBV21-1 and TRBJ2-7; the table gives TRBD1 as D, unverified against the DNA. TRBV21-1 is listed as a pseudogene. The CDR3 runs to 14 residues. CDR3 residues: CASSKGTHRDEQYF. The CDR3 DNA follows: TGTGCCAGCAGCAAAGGAACCCACAGGGACGAGCAGTACTTC.

The rearrangement links TRBV11-1 to TRBJ1-6, with D possibly TRBD1 on 5 matching bases. The length of the CDR3 is 14 residues. Trimming cost V 5 bases and J 10 bases, with 15 bases left between them. Germline lookup yields CDR1 SGHAT and CDR2 FQDESV (reference sequence). CDR3 DNA sequence: TGTGCCAGCAGCCCGCGTACGGGGCGATCACCCCTCCACTTT. Translating it yields CASSPRTGRSPLHF. The full variable domain, completed using reference TRBV11-1 and TRBJ1-6, is EAEVAQSPRYKITEKSQAVAFWCDPISGHATLYWYRQILGQGPELLVQFQDESVVDDSQLPKDRFSAERLKGVDSTLKIQPAELGDSAMYLCASSPRTGRSPLHFGNGTRLTVT.

This chain uses TRBV29-1 with TRBJ1-2; no definite D call. Germline V CDR1 and CDR2: SQVTM, ANQGSEA. Trimming took 0 bases from V and 7 from J, leaving 6 bases between them. This CDR3 has 11 residues. The CDR3 DNA reads as TGCAGCGTTGAAGATGAGTTTGGCTACACCTTC. Translating it yields CSVEDEFGYTF.

The rearrangement joins TRBV5-1 to TRBJ1-5; TRBD1 is a possible D gene (5 bases). Deletions cut 4 bases from V and 2 bases from J, with 7 bases between. The CDR3 is 13 residues long. Germline CDR1 and CDR2: SGHRS and YFSETQ. CDR3 protein: CASSRDGNQPQHF. CDR3 sequence (DNA): TGCGCCAGCAGCAGGGACGGCAATCAGCCCCAGCATTTT.

The chain joins TRBV11-2 to TRBJ2-7, with TRBD1 identical over 8 bases. CDR3 length: 15 residues. CDR1 SGHAT and CDR2 FQNNGV come from the germline V gene. V was clipped by 5 bases and J by 2 bases; unmatched bases: 8. CDR3 sequence reads: CASSPGTGPAYEQYF. CDR3 bases: TGTGCCAGCAGCCCCGGGACAGGACCGGCCTACGAGCAGTACTTC.

The chain recombines TRBV6-1 with TRBJ2-7; the D is unclear. The CDR3 is made up of 13 amino acids. Trimming took 4 bases from V and 5 from J, leaving 12 bases between them. Germline assignment: CDR1 MNHNS and CDR2 SASEGT. CDR3 DNA: TGTGCCAGCAGTGTCAGTAGTAACGACGAGCAGTACTTC. Translating it yields CASSVSSNDEQYF.

The chain joins TRBV29-1 to TRBJ1-2, with D perhaps TRBD1 (5 bases). The CDR3 has 12 amino acids. CDR1 and CDR2 from the germline V gene are SQVTM and ANQGSEA. Trimming pared 7 bases from V and 7 bases from J, leaving 16 bases between. The CDR3 nucleotides are TGCAGCGCCGATAGTGGGGACGGTGGCTACACCTTC. Protein sequence: CSADSGDGGYTF.

The chain carries TRBV10-3 and TRBJ2-3, with TRBD1 identical over 9 bases. The V gene's germline CDR1 is ENHRY and CDR2 SYGVKD. The CDR3 has 15 residues. V dropped 4 bases and J dropped 1; count of bases not matched to a gene: 3. The CDR3 protein is CAISGTGEGTDTQYF. The CDR3 nucleotides read TGTGCCATCAGTGGGACAGGGGAGGGCACAGATACGCAGTATTTT.

The V gene is TRBV7-2, the J gene TRBJ2-5; D unclear. Germline loops: CDR1 SGHTA, CDR2 FQGNSA. V was cut by 1 base and J by 0 bases, with 3 bases left in between. The CDR3 covers 13 residues. The CDR3 nucleotides read TGTGCCAGCAGCTTAGTTTACCAAGAGACCCAGTACTTC. Its protein product is CASSLVYQETQYF. Filled out from reference TRBV7-2 and TRBJ2-5, the complete variable domain reads GAGVSQSPSNKVTEKGKDVELRCDPISGHTALYWYRQSLGQGLEFLIYFQGNSAPDKSGLPSDRFSAERTGGSVSTLTIQRTQQEDSAVYLCASSLVYQETQYFGPGTRLLVL.

This chain's CDR3 is CASSIGSGPTNTGELFF. The CDR3, as DNA: TGTGCCAGTAGTATAGGGTCTGGTCCCACGAACACCGGGGAGCTGTTTTTT. The chain uses TRBV19 and TRBJ2-2; D unresolved. V gave up 1 base and J gave up 0 bases, with 12 bases separating them. The CDR3 runs 17 residues. Per germline, CDR1 LNHDA and CDR2 SQIVND (reference sequence).

J is TRBJ1-2 and V is TRBV6-5; D possibly corresponds to TRBD1 (5 bases). Germline V CDR1 and CDR2: MNHEY, SVGAGI. V dropped 5 bases and J dropped 4 bases, with 14 bases sitting between them. The CDR3 runs 14 residues. The CDR3, as DNA: TGTGCCAGCAGTACCGGGAGGGGAGCCTATGGCTACACCTTC. Encoded protein: CASSTGRGAYGYTF.

V is TRBV11-3 and J is TRBJ1-2, with a possible D match to TRBD1 (5 bases). With 4 bases removed from V and 1 base from J, the gap between germline ends came to 16 bases. CDR1 and CDR2 from the germline V gene are SGHNT and YENEEA. The CDR3 loop spans 16 amino acids. CDR3 in DNA: TGTGCCAGCAGCTCGTGGACACGACGAGATAACTATGGCTACACCTTC. Its translation is CASSSWTRRDNYGYTF.

V usage is TRBV27 and J usage is TRBJ2-1; 7 positions match TRBD2. Germline trimming cut 2 bases from V and 5 bases from J; bases unmatched to any gene: 0. This CDR3 spans 13 amino acids. Looked up from germline, CDR1 is MNHEY and CDR2 is SMNVEV (reference sequence). The CDR3 DNA reads as TGTGCCAGCAGTTTAGGGGGGGACAATGAGCAGTTCTTC. Translating gives CASSLGGDNEQFF.

The rearrangement links TRBV9 to TRBJ2-1; a possible D gene is TRBD1 (5 bases). Germline V gene lookup returns CDR1 SGDLS and CDR2 YYNGEE. With 4 bases removed from V and 2 bases from J, the gap between germline ends came to 16 bases. The CDR3 totals 16 residues. CDR3 sequence reads: CASSISGAVAYNEQFF. For the CDR3, the DNA is TGTGCCAGCAGCATATCTGGGGCGGTGGCCTACAATGAGCAGTTCTTC.

The rearrangement joins TRBV30 to TRBJ2-2; unclear D gene. CDR3 size: 14 residues. Trimming stripped 1 base from V and 6 bases from J, with 12 bases between. Germline lookup yields CDR1 GTSNPN and CDR2 SVGIG (reference sequence). The CDR3 sequence: CAWSAYTPAGELFF. The CDR3 nucleotides are TGTGCCTGGAGTGCCTATACCCCTGCCGGGGAGCTGTTTTTT.

This CDR3 reads CASSLDTRGTEAFF. CDR3 DNA sequence: TGCGCCAGCAGCTTGGACACAAGGGGCACTGAAGCTTTCTTT. The chain is built from TRBV5-1 and TRBJ1-1; tentatively, D is TRBD1 (5 bases). V dropped 0 bases and J dropped 4 bases, with 10 bases sitting between them. CDR3 size: 14 residues. In germline, CDR1 is SGHRS, CDR2 YFSETQ.

The chain recombines TRBV7-2 with TRBJ1-2; no reliable D call. Trimming removed 4 bases at V and 8 bases at J, with 14 bases between. The CDR3 loop spans 13 amino acids. From germline, CDR1 is SGHTA and CDR2 FQGNSA. In DNA, the CDR3 is TGTGCCAGCAGCTATGGAGCCGGAAGCGGCTACACCTTC. Translating gives CASSYGAGSGYTF.